These 25 T cell receptor beta chains originate from one sample sequenced in a study of cytomegalovirus exposure and HLA in healthy donors (dated by TCRdb to between 2016 and 2019). Receptor libraries were prepared by the immunoSEQ multiplex PCR assay. Imported from immuneACCESS, the table was reduced by TCRdb to in-frame sequences with V and J called. These copies leave out some clones; in studies compared against another copy, an unresolved V gene accounts for under half, and the cause of the remainder is not known. This sample comprises 280,000 or so clones, 88% of them detected only once. The ten largest clones take up roughly 0.93% of the sample. Sequenced input: PBMCs. The receptors were gathered from a woman under 30 in good health and CMV-seronegative.

The J gene is TRBJ2-3, the V gene TRBV18; 8 bases map to TRBD2. The V and J ends lost 3 bases and 2 bases, in that order; junction bases with no gene match: 4. The CDR3 sequence is 15 residues long. The germline gives CDR1 KGHSH, CDR2 LQKENI. CDR3 DNA: TGTGCCAGCTCACCTTTAGCGGGAAACACAGATACGCAGTATTTT. It specifies CASSPLAGNTDTQYF.

V and J are TRBV19 and TRBJ2-7, with a tentative D call TRBD2 (5 bases). The germline CDR1 and CDR2 sequences are LNHDA and SQIVND (reference sequence). The V and J ends lost 3 bases and 5 bases respectively, with 8 bases between them. This CDR3 is 12 amino acids long. The CDR3 DNA is TGTGCCAGTAGTATCTGGGGAGACGAGCAGTACTTC. Translating it yields CASSIWGDEQYF. The full variable domain, rest sourced from reference TRBV19 and TRBJ2-7, is DGGITQSPKYLFRKEGQNVTLSCEQNLNHDAMYWYRQDPGQGLRLIYYSQIVNDFQKGDIAEGYSVSREKKESFPLTVTSAQKNPTAFYLCASSIWGDEQYFGPGTRLTVT.

This sequence joins TRBV19 and TRBJ1-1; 7 bases align to TRBD1. V was pared by 4 bases and J by 4 bases, with 12 bases of the junction left unmatched. Germline V gives CDR1 LNHDA, CDR2 SQIVND (reference sequence). CDR3 length equals 16 residues. This CDR3 is CASSTRQGGTSTEAFF. In DNA form, the CDR3 reads TGTGCCAGTAGTACCCGACAGGGAGGAACTAGCACTGAAGCTTTCTTT.

The V call is TRBV7-2, the J call TRBJ2-3; D remains ambiguous. With 1 base removed from V and 6 bases from J, the gap between germline ends came to 14 bases. The CDR3 spans 15 residues. Germline V CDR1 and CDR2: SGHTA, FQGNSA. The DNA for the CDR3 is TGTGCCAGCAGCTTAGGGTTGCAGGTCTCCGATACGCAGTATTTT. Its protein product is CASSLGLQVSDTQYF.

The chain uses TRBV7-8 and TRBJ2-7, with TRBD2 matching over 10 bases. The J segment lost 3 bases and the V segment lost 6 bases, leaving 11 bases of the junction unmatched. The CDR3 totals 16 residues. Germline V gene data show CDR1 as SGHVS and CDR2 as FQNEAQ. Written as DNA, the CDR3 is TGTGCCAGCAGAAAAGCTAGCGGGAGTAATGGCTACGAGCAGTACTTC. Translation gives CASRKASGSNGYEQYF.

The V and J genes are TRBV6-5 and TRBJ2-3, with D unresolved. Germline V gene sequence: CDR1 MNHEY, CDR2 SVGAGI. With 8 bases removed from V and 4 bases from J, the gap between germline ends came to 7 bases. The CDR3 runs 11 residues. The CDR3 nucleotides read TGTGCCAGCCTATTCTCAGATACGCAGTATTTT. It codes for CASLFSDTQYF.

V gene TRBV9 combines with J gene TRBJ2-5; 12 bases are shared with TRBD2. The CDR3 has 15 residues. Trimming removed 3 bases from V and 3 bases from J; junction bases left unmatched: 3. The germline CDR1 and CDR2 sequences are SGDLS and YYNGEE. This CDR3 is CASSASGRAEETQYF. For the CDR3, the DNA is TGTGCCAGCAGCGCTAGCGGGAGGGCCGAAGAGACCCAGTACTTC.

The rearrangement links TRBV6-6 to TRBJ1-2, with a weak D call TRBD1 (5 bases). Looked up from germline, CDR1 is MNHNY and CDR2 is SVGAGI (reference sequence). There are 13 residues in the CDR3. The ends were cut back, 2 bases at V and 7 bases at J, with 11 bases in the middle. The chain's CDR3 is CASSYKDISGYTF. CDR3 coding DNA: TGTGCCAGCAGTTACAAGGACATTTCTGGCTACACCTTC.

The chain combines TRBV5-4 with TRBJ1-1; D is ambiguous. This CDR3 has 14 residues. Between the trimmed V and J ends, which lost 4 bases and 3 bases, there was a span of 13 bases. In germline, CDR1 is SGHNT, CDR2 YYREEE (reference sequence). CDR3 loop: CASSDADLDTEAFF. CDR3 DNA: TGTGCCAGCAGCGATGCGGATTTAGACACTGAAGCTTTCTTT.

The genes are TRBV4-1 and TRBJ2-3, with TRBD2 identical over 10 bases. Trimming removed 4 bases from V and 4 bases from J; junction bases left unmatched: 5. The CDR3 spans 15 residues. The V gene's germline CDR1 is MGHRA and CDR2 YSYEKL. CDR3 residues: CASSPRTSGPDTQYF. The CDR3 DNA reads as TGCGCCAGCAGCCCACGGACTAGCGGCCCAGATACGCAGTATTTT.

The chain couples TRBV19 to TRBJ2-1; perhaps TRBD2 as D (6 bases). Germline V gene data show CDR1 as LNHDA and CDR2 as SQIVND (reference sequence). V lost 6 bases, J lost 13 bases, and 16 bases lay in between. This CDR3 has 12 amino acids. This CDR3 reads CASRNFSGHQFF. The CDR3 DNA reads as TGTGCCAGTAGGAACTTCAGCGGGCATCAGTTCTTC.

This clone was counted a few times. The chain couples TRBV5-1 to TRBJ2-7, with TRBD2 as a possible D gene (6 bases). CDR3 length equals 15 residues. Deletions cut 0 bases from V and 0 bases from J, with 10 bases between. Germline V CDR1 and CDR2: SGHRS, YFSETQ. The CDR3 DNA reads as TGCGCCAGCAGCTTGGTAGCCGGGAGCTCCTACGAGCAGTACTTC. It specifies CASSLVAGSSYEQYF.

The J gene is TRBJ2-7, the V gene TRBV6-5, with 9 positions matching TRBD1. The V gene end was trimmed by 4 bases and the J gene end by 6 bases; junction bases not matched to a gene: 4. Germline V gene data show CDR1 as MNHEY and CDR2 as SVGAGI. The CDR3 is made up of 13 amino acids. The CDR3 region has the DNA TGTGCCAGCAGTTTAGGACAGGGGAGCGAGCAGTACTTC. It encodes CASSLGQGSEQYF.

This clone was picked up one time. CDR3 sequence reads: CASSPPEAGGKVPGELFF. CDR3 sequence (DNA): TGTGCCAGCAGTCCCCCAGAAGCGGGAGGTAAGGTGCCCGGGGAGCTGTTTTTT. This chain joins TRBV27 and TRBJ2-2, with TRBD2 matching over 9 bases. The CDR3 has 18 residues. V lost 5 bases, J lost 6 bases, and 16 bases stayed unmatched. The V gene's germline CDR1 is MNHEY and CDR2 SMNVEV (reference sequence).

The V and J genes are TRBV28 and TRBJ2-7, with 7 bases that match TRBD2. The CDR3 loop spans 14 amino acids. Per germline, CDR1 MDHEN and CDR2 SYDVKM. After removal of 2 bases from V and 7 bases from J, the junction contained 8 bases not matched to a gene. The CDR3 loop reads CASSLGREAREQYF. The CDR3 region has the DNA TGTGCCAGCAGTTTAGGTCGGGAGGCGCGGGAGCAGTACTTC.

V usage is TRBV7-8 and J usage is TRBJ2-7; 8 positions agree with TRBD1. With 2 bases clipped from V and 7 bases from J, the junction kept 10 bases outside the gene matches. The CDR3 contains 15 residues. Germline CDR1 SGHVS, CDR2 FQNEAQ. The CDR3 nucleotides read TGTGCCAGCAGCTTATCCTTTAGACAGGGGTGGGAGCAGTACTTC. This gives the protein CASSLSFRQGWEQYF. Full variable domain (remainder filled in from reference TRBV7-8 and TRBJ2-7): GAGVSQSPRYKVAKRGQDVALRCDPISGHVSLFWYQQALGQGPEFLTYFQNEAQLDKSGLPSDRFFAERPEGSVSTLKIQRTQQEDSAVYLCASSLSFRQGWEQYFGPGTRLTVT.

The rearrangement joins TRBV4-1 to TRBJ2-5; 7 nucleotides match TRBD1. V lost 0 bases to trimming and J lost 2 bases; unmatched junction nucleotides: 9. Per germline, CDR1 MGHRA and CDR2 YSYEKL. CDR3 length: 17 residues. In nucleotides, the CDR3 is TGCGCCAGCAGCCAAGAGCGTGCCGGGACAGATCAAGAGACCCAGTACTTC. The encoded protein is CASSQERAGTDQETQYF.

This clone was detected once. CDR3 nucleotide sequence: TGCGCCAGCAGCTTGGCCAACCTAGCGTCCTCCTACGAGCAGTACTTC. It encodes CASSLANLASSYEQYF. The J gene is TRBJ2-7, the V gene TRBV5-1; tentative D call: TRBD2 (6 bases). Looked up from germline, CDR1 is SGHRS and CDR2 is YFSETQ. Trimming removed 0 bases from V and 0 bases from J, with 13 bases in between. This CDR3 contains 16 residues. The whole variable domain, remainder taken from reference TRBV5-1 and TRBJ2-7, is KAGVTQTPRYLIKTRGQQVTLSCSPISGHRSVSWYQQTPGQGLQFLFEYFSETQRNKGNFPGRFSGRQFSNSRSEMNVSTLELGDSALYLCASSLANLASSYEQYFGPGTRLTVT.

The chain links TRBV9 to TRBJ1-2; possible D gene TRBD1, 5 bases. Germline assignment: CDR1 SGDLS and CDR2 YYNGEE. The length of the CDR3 is 12 residues. V dropped 0 bases and J dropped 9 bases, with 9 bases sitting between them. CDR3 in DNA: TGTGCCAGCAGCGTAGAAAGGGGTCGCTACACCTTC. This translates into CASSVERGRYTF. Looking up the rest from reference TRBV9 and TRBJ1-2 gives the full variable domain: DSGVTQTPKHLITATGQRVTLRCSPRSGDLSVYWYQQSLDQGLQFLIQYYNGEERAKGNILERFSAQQFPDLHSELNLSSLELGDSALYFCASSVERGRYTFGSGTRLTVV.

This clone was counted only a few times. This rearrangement joins TRBV7-6 to TRBJ2-2; 8 bases match TRBD2. Germline CDR1 reads SGHVS; CDR2 reads FNYEAQ. V shed 5 bases, J shed 3 bases, and the junction held 2 bases outside the gene matches. The length of the CDR3 is 14 residues. The CDR3, as DNA: TGTGCCAGCAGCGCTAGCGGGTACACCGGGGAGCTGTTTTTT. Residues: CASSASGYTGELFF.

Note on this clone: The junction does not match germline at one end; this may be a read error. V usage is TRBV5-1 and J usage is TRBJ2-2; D call uncertain. Germline V gene lookup returns CDR1 SGHRS and CDR2 YFSETQ. This CDR3 is built from 14 residues. The CDR3: CASKLAVNAGELFF. The CDR3 DNA reads as TGCGCCAGCAAGTTGGCGGTGAACGCCGGGGAGCTGTTTTTT.

This chain's CDR3 is CASRAGAGTEAFF. CDR3 nucleotides: TGTGCCAGCCGGGCGGGGGCGGGAACTGAAGCTTTCTTT. The chain uses TRBV2 and TRBJ1-1; D is possibly TRBD1 (6 bases). Germline CDR1 reads SNHLY; CDR2 reads FYNNEI. The CDR3 consists of 13 residues. Trimming pared 8 bases from V and 5 bases from J, leaving 15 bases between. Filled out from reference TRBV2 and TRBJ1-1, the complete variable domain reads EPEVTQTPSHQVTQMGQEVILRCVPISNHLYFYWYRQILGQKVEFLVSFYNNEISEKSEIFDDQFSVERPDGSNFTLKIRSTKLEDSAMYFCASRAGAGTEAFFGQGTRLTVV.

The rearrangement joins TRBV5-6 to TRBJ2-3; TRBD2 matches at 7 bases. The CDR3 is 15 residues long. The V gene end was trimmed by 3 bases and the J gene end by 1 base; junction bases not matched to a gene: 5. The germline V gene encodes CDR1 SGHDT and CDR2 YYEEEE. This CDR3 reads CASSSSGRGTDTQYF. CDR3 in DNA: TGTGCCAGCAGCTCATCAGGGAGGGGCACAGATACGCAGTATTTT. Combining the CDR3 with reference TRBV5-6 and TRBJ2-3 gives the whole variable domain DAGVTQSPTHLIKTRGQQVTLRCSPKSGHDTVSWYQQALGQGPQFIFQYYEEEERQRGNFPDRFSGHQFPNYSSELNVNALLLGDSALYLCASSSSGRGTDTQYFGPGTRLTVL.

J is TRBJ2-2 and V is TRBV5-1, with D possibly being TRBD1 (5 bases). Germline CDR1 SGHRS, CDR2 YFSETQ. The CDR3 is 13 amino acids. V lost 4 bases to trimming and J lost 6 bases, with 10 bases between them. CDR3 nucleotides: TGCGCCAGCAGCGAAGGGGTTTCCGGGGAGCTGTTTTTT. It encodes CASSEGVSGELFF. The full variable domain, rest sourced from reference TRBV5-1 and TRBJ2-2, is KAGVTQTPRYLIKTRGQQVTLSCSPISGHRSVSWYQQTPGQGLQFLFEYFSETQRNKGNFPGRFSGRQFSNSRSEMNVSTLELGDSALYLCASSEGVSGELFFGEGSRLTVL.

The gene calls are TRBV6-5 and TRBJ2-3; TRBD2 is a possible D gene (5 bases). Trimming cost V 0 bases and J 0 bases, with 10 bases left between them. The CDR3 contains 16 residues. Looked up from germline, CDR1 is MNHEY and CDR2 is SVGAGI. The CDR3 DNA reads as TGTGCCAGCAGTTACTCGATCGGGGTTAGCACAGATACGCAGTATTTT. Protein sequence: CASSYSIGVSTDTQYF.